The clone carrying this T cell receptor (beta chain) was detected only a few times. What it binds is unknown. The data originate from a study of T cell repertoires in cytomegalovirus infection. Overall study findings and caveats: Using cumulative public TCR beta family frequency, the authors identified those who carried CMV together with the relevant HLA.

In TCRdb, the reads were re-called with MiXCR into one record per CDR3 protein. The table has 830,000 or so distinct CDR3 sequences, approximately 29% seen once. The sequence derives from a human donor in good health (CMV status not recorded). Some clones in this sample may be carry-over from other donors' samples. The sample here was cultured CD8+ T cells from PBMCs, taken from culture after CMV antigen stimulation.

This CDR3 is CASSSYYEQYF. CDR3 coding DNA: TGTGCCAGCAGCTCGTACTACGAGCAGTACTTC. The rearrangement uses TRBV7-9 and TRBJ2-7, with D unresolved. The ends were cut back, 4 bases at V and 3 bases at J, with 4 bases in the middle. This CDR3 spans 11 amino acids. Per germline, CDR1 SEHNR and CDR2 FQNEAQ (reference sequence).